This entry lists 6 T cell receptor beta chains sequenced from one sample in a study of cytomegalovirus exposure and HLA in healthy donors. Primers for the PCR totalled 60 Vbeta and 13 Jbeta. Profiling relied on immunoSEQ multiplex PCR, and the TCRdb table lists in-frame clones only, not all of them. The sample yields 110,000 to 150,000 clones, more than 80% seen once. Sequenced input: PBMCs. These receptors were obtained from a woman aged 40 to 50 in good health and CMV-seropositive.

The V and J genes are TRBV7-2 and TRBJ2-1; a weak D match, TRBD2 (7 bases). Trimming shortened V by 4 bases and J by 0 bases, and 13 bases separated the two germline ends. Looked up from germline, CDR1 is SGHTA and CDR2 is FQGNSA. The CDR3 contains 16 residues. The CDR3 spells CASSSRGGRSYNEQFF. The CDR3 DNA follows: TGTGCCAGCAGCTCTCGCGGGGGCCGCTCCTACAATGAGCAGTTCTTC.

A few counts support this clone. The chain joins TRBV11-2 to TRBJ1-1, with D possibly TRBD1 on 5 matching bases. There are 12 residues in the CDR3. Germline values: CDR1 SGHAT, CDR2 FQNNGV. V lost 5 bases and J lost 10, with 14 bases in between. For the CDR3, the DNA is TGTGCCAGCAGCCGCGGGGGGGGGACAGCTTTCTTT. Translated, it gives CASSRGGGTAFF.

Only one count was recorded for this clone. The chain carries TRBV6-1 and TRBJ2-1, with a weak D call TRBD2 (6 bases). The germline CDR1 and CDR2 sequences are MNHNS and SASEGT. This CDR3 contains 14 residues. V was trimmed by 6 bases and J by 7 bases, leaving 16 bases between them. The CDR3 here is CASRGGELRNEQFF. DNA of the CDR3: TGTGCCAGCAGGGGGGGTGAGTTGAGAAATGAGCAGTTCTTC.

This chain links TRBV7-2 with TRBJ2-7; 7 bases align to TRBD1. V shed 4 bases and J 7 bases; nucleotides not matched to a gene: 7. Germline loops: CDR1 SGHTA, CDR2 FQGNSA. This CDR3 spans 13 amino acids. The CDR3 nucleotides are TGTGCCAGCAGCTCCCAAGGGGGCGTGGAGCAGTACTTC. It is translated as CASSSQGGVEQYF.

The chain combines TRBV6-6 with TRBJ1-6, with D possibly being TRBD1 (6 bases). Germline CDR1 and CDR2: MNHNY and SVGAGI (reference sequence). Trimming shortened V by 7 bases and J by 10 bases, and 14 bases separated the two germline ends. This CDR3 has 13 residues. The CDR3 sequence is CASTQAGVSPLHF. The DNA for the CDR3 is TGTGCCAGCACCCAGGCAGGGGTATCACCCCTCCACTTT.

This chain joins TRBV27 and TRBJ2-5, with 9 nucleotides matching TRBD1. TRBJ2-7 matches the DNA end more closely, so the J call is doubtful. Germline V gives CDR1 MNHEY, CDR2 SMNVEV (reference sequence). The CDR3 sequence is 15 residues long. The CDR3 nucleotides are TGTGCCAGCAGTTTCCTACAGGGGGCTTTGAACGAGCAGTACTTC. It yields the protein CASSFLQGALNEQYF.